The TCR beta chain described here comes from a study of a mutant IDH1 vaccine in newly diagnosed glioma. Assay used: immunoSEQ multiplex PCR; TCRdb lists only in-frame clones, some missing. The repertoire consists of around 54,000 clones, with approximately 87% occurring once and the leading ten covering around 1.7%. Noted time point: week 35, safety follow-up. Vaccine doses each comprised 300 ug of mutant IDH1 20-mer peptide, with topical imiquimod. This CDR3 is built from 13 residues. Trimming took 3 bases from V and 4 from J, leaving 9 bases between them. Per the germline V gene, CDR1 is LNHDA and CDR2 is SQIVND (reference sequence). Comment on this clone: The target antigen is unknown.

The input for sequencing was PBMCs, taken from a glioma patient whose treatment included an IDH1 peptide vaccine. The source of this sequence is a man aged 40-49 years with glioma. This rearrangement joins TRBV19 to TRBJ1-2, with no clear D. The CDR3: CASSISRGYGYTF. The CDR3 nucleotides are TGTGCCAGTAGTATCTCGCGCGGCTATGGCTACACCTTC. The whole variable domain, filled in from reference TRBV19 and TRBJ1-2, reads DGGITQSPKYLFRKEGQNVTLSCEQNLNHDAMYWYRQDPGQGLRLIYYSQIVNDFQKGDIAEGYSVSREKKESFPLTVTSAQKNPTAFYLCASSISRGYGYTFGSGTRLTVV.